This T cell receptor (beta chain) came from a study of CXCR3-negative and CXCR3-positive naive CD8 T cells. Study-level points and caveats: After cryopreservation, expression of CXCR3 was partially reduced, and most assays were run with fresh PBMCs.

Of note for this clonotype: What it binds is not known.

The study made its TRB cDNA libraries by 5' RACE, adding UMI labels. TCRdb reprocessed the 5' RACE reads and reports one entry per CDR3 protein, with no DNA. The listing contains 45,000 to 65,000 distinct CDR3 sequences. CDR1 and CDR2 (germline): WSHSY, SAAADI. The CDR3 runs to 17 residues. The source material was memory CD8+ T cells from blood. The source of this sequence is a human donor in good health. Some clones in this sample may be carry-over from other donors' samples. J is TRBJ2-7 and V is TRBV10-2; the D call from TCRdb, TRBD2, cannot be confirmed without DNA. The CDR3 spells CASSTTSGGLISYEHYF.